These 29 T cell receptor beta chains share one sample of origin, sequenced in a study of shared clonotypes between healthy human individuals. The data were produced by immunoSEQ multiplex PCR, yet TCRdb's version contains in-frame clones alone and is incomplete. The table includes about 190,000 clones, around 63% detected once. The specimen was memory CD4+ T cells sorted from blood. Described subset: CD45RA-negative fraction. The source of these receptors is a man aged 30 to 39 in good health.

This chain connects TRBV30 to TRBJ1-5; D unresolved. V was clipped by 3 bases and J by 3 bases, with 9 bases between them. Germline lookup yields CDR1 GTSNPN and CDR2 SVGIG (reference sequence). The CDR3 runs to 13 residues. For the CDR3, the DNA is TGTGCCTGGAGCGGGCAGTACAATCAGCCCCAGCATTTT. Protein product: CAWSGQYNQPQHF. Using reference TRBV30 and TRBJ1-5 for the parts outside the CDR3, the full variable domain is SQTIHQWPATLVQPVGSPLSLECTVEGTSNPNLYWYRQAAGRGLQLLFYSVGIGQISSEVPQNLSASRPQDRQFILSSKKLLLSDSGFYLCAWSGQYNQPQHFGDGTRLSIL.

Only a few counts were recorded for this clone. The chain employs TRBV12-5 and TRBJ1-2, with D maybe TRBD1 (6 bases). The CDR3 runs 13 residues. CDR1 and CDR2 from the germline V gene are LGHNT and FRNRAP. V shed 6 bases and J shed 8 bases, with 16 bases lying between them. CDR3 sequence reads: CASGRGGVRGYTF. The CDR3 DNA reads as TGTGCTAGTGGCCGAGGGGGAGTCCGGGGCTACACCTTC.

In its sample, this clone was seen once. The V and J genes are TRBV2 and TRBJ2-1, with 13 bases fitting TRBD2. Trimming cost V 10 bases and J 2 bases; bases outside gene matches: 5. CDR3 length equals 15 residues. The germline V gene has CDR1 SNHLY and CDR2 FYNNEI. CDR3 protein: CATTSGRATYNEQFF. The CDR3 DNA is TGTGCCACCACTAGCGGGAGGGCCACCTACAATGAGCAGTTCTTC.

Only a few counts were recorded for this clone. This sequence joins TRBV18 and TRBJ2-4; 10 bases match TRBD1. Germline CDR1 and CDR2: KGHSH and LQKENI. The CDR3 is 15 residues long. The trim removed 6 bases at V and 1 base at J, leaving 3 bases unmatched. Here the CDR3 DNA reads TGTGCCAGCTCGACAGGGGGCACGGCCAAAAACATTCAGTACTTC. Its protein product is CASSTGGTAKNIQYF.

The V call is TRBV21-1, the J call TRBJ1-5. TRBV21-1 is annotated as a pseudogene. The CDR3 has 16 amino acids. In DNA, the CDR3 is TGTGCCAGCAGCACCAACATGGGAGTGGATGGCCGGCCCCAGCATTTT. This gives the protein CASSTNMGVDGRPQHF.

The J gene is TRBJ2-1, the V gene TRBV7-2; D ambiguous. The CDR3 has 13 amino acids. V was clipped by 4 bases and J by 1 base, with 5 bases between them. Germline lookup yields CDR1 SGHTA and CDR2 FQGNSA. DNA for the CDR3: TGTGCCAGCAGCTCTAGGTCCTACAATGAGCAGTTCTTC. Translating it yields CASSSRSYNEQFF.

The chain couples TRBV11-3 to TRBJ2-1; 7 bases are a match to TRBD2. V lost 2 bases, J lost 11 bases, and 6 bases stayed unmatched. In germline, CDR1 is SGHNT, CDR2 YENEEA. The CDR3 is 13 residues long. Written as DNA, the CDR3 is TGTGCCAGCAGCTTACTGGGCGGGAGTCAGCAGTTCTTC. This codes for CASSLLGGSQQFF.

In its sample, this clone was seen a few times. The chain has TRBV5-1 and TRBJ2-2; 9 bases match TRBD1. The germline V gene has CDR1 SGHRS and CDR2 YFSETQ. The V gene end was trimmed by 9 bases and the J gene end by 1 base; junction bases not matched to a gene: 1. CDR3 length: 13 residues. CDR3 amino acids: CATGQGNTGELFF. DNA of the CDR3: TGCGCCACGGGACAGGGGAACACCGGGGAGCTGTTTTTT.

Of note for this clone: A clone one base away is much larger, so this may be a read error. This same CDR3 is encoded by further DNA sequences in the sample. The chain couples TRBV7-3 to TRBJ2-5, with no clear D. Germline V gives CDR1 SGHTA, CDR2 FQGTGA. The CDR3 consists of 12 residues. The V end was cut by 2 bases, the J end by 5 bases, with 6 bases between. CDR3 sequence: CASSLVGETQYF. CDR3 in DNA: TGTGCCAGCAGCTTAGTTGGGGAGACCCAGTACTTC.

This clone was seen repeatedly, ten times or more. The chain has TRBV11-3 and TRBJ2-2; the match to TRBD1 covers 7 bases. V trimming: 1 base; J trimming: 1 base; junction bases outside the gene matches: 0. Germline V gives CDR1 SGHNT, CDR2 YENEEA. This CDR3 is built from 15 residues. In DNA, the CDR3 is TGTGCCAGCAGCTTAGGGACAGGGAACACCGGGGAGCTGTTTTTT. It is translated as CASSLGTGNTGELFF.

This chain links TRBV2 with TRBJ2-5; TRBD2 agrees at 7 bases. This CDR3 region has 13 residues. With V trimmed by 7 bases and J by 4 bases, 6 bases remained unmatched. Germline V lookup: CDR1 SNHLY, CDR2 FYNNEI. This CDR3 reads CASKAGVGETQYF. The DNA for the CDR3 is TGTGCCAGCAAGGCGGGAGTAGGAGAGACCCAGTACTTC.

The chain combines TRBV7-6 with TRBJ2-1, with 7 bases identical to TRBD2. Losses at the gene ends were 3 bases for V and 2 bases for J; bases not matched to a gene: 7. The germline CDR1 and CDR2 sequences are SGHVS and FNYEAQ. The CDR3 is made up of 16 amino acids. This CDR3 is CASSLGGRVTYNEQFF. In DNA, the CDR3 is TGTGCCAGCAGCTTGGGCGGGAGAGTAACCTACAATGAGCAGTTCTTC.

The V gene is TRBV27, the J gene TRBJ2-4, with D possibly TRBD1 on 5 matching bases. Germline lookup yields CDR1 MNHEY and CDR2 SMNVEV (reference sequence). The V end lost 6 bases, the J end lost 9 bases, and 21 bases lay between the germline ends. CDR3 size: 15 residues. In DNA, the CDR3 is TGTGCCAGCAGACTAACGACAGTTCACACAGGCATTCAGTACTTC. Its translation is CASRLTTVHTGIQYF.

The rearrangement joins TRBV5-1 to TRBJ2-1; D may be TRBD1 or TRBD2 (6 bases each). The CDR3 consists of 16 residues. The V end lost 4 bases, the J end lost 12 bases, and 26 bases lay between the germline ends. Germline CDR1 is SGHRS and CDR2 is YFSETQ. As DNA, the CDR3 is TGCGCCAGCAGCCAGGGGTTGGTCGTAGCGGCTACGCGGCAGTTCTTC. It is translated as CASSQGLVVAATRQFF. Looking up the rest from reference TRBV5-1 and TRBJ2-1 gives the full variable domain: KAGVTQTPRYLIKTRGQQVTLSCSPISGHRSVSWYQQTPGQGLQFLFEYFSETQRNKGNFPGRFSGRQFSNSRSEMNVSTLELGDSALYLCASSQGLVVAATRQFFGPGTRLTVL.

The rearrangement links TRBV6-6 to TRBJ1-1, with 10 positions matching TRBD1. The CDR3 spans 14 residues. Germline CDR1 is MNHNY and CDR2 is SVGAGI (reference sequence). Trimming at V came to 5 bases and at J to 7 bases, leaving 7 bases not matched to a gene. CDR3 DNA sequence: TGTGCCAGCAGTCCGACAGGGGGCTCGGGTGAAGCTTTCTTT. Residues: CASSPTGGSGEAFF.

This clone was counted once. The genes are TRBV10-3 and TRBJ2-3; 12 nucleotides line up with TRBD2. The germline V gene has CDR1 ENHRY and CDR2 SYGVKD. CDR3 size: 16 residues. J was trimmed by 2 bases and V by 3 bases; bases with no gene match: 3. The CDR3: CAISEGLAGTTDTQYF. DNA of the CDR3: TGTGCCATCAGTGAAGGACTAGCGGGGACCACAGATACGCAGTATTTT.

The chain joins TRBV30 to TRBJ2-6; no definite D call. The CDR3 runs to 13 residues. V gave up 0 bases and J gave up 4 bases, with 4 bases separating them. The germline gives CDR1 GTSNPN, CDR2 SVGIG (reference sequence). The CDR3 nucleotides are TGTGCCTGGAGTGTATCCGGGGCCAACGTCCTGACTTTC. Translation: CAWSVSGANVLTF.

CDR3 coding DNA: TGTGCCACCAGGTCAGGACAGGGGACAGTTCAAGAGACCCAGTACTTC. Encoded protein: CATRSGQGTVQETQYF. The V call is TRBV15, the J call TRBJ2-5; 9 nucleotides align to TRBD1. J gave up 2 bases and V 6 bases, and 10 bases lay outside the gene matches. Germline V gene sequence: CDR1 LNHNV, CDR2 YYDKDF (reference sequence). The CDR3 has 16 amino acids.

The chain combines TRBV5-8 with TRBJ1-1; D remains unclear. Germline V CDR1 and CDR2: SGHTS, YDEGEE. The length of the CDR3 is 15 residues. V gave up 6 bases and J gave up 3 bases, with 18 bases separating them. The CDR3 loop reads CASTFWEFTDTEAFF. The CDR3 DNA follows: TGTGCCAGCACCTTCTGGGAGTTCACGGACACTGAAGCTTTCTTT.

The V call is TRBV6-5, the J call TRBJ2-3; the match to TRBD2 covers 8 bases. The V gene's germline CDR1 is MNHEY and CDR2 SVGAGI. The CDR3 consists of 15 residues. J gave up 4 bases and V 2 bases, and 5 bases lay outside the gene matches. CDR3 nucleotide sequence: TGTGCCAGCAGTTACGGAGCGGGAGTGGCAGATACGCAGTATTTT. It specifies CASSYGAGVADTQYF.

CDR3 region: CASSYYPEDEQYF. For the CDR3, the DNA is TGTGCCAGCAGTTACTATCCTGAGGACGAGCAGTACTTC. This rearrangement joins TRBV6-5 to TRBJ2-7; no clear D gene. V lost 1 base, J lost 5 bases, and 9 bases lay in between. The CDR3 loop spans 13 amino acids. CDR1 MNHEY and CDR2 SVGAGI come from the germline V gene.

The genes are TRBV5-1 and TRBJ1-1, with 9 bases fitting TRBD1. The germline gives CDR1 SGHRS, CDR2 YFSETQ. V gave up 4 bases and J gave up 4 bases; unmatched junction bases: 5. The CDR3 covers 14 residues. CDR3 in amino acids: CASSLGTGITEAFF. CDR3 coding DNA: TGCGCCAGCAGCCTCGGGACAGGGATCACTGAAGCTTTCTTT.

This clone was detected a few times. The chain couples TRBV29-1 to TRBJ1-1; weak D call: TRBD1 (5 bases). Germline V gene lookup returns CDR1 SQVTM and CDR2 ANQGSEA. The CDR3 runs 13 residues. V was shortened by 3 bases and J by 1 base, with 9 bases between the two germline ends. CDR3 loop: CSVERQRNTEAFF. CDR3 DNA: TGCAGCGTTGAGAGACAGAGGAACACTGAAGCTTTCTTT.

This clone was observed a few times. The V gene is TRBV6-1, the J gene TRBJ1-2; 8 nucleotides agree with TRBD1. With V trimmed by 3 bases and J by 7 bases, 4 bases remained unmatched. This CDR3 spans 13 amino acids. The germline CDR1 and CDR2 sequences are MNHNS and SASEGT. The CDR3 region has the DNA TGTGCCAGCAGTGATCCCAGGGGGCCTGGCTACACCTTC. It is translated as CASSDPRGPGYTF.

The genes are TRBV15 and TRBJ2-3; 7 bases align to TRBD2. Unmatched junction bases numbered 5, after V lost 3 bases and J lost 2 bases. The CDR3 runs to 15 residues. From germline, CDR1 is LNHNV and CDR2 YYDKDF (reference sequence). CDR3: CATSSVLAPTDTQYF. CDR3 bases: TGTGCCACCAGCAGCGTACTAGCGCCCACAGATACGCAGTATTTT. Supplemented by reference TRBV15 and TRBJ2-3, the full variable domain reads DAMVIQNPRYQVTQFGKPVTLSCSQTLNHNVMYWYQQKSSQAPKLLFHYYDKDFNNEADTPDNFQSRRPNTSFCFLDIRSPGLGDTAMYLCATSSVLAPTDTQYFGPGTRLTVL.

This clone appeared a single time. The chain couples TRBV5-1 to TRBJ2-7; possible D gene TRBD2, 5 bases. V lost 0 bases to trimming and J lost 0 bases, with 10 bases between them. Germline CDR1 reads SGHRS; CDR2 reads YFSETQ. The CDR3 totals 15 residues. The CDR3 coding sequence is TGCGCCAGCAGCTTGGGGGTAGCGAGCTCCTACGAGCAGTACTTC. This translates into CASSLGVASSYEQYF.

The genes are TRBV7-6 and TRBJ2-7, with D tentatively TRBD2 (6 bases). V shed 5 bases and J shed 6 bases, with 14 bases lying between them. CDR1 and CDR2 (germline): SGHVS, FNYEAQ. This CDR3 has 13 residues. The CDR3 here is CASSAGLGGEQYF. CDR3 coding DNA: TGTGCCAGCAGCGCCGGCCTGGGAGGCGAGCAGTACTTC. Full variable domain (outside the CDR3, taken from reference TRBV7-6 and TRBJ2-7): GAGVSQSPRYKVTKRGQDVALRCDPISGHVSLYWYRQALGQGPEFLTYFNYEAQQDKSGLPNDRFSAERPEGSISTLTIQRTEQRDSAMYRCASSAGLGGEQYFGPGTRLTVT.

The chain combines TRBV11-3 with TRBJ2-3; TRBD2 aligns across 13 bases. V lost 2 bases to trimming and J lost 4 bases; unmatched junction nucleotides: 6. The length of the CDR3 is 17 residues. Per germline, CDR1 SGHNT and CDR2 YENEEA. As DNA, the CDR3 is TGTGCCAGCAGCTTACGAGAGGGACTAGCGGGATCAGATACGCAGTATTTT. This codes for CASSLREGLAGSDTQYF.

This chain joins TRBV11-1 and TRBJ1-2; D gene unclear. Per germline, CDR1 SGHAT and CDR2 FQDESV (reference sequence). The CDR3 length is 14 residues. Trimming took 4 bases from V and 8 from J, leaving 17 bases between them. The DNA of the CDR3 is TGTGCCAGCAGCTGGCCTAGTCGTGTTGGGGGCTACACCTTC. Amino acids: CASSWPSRVGGYTF.